This T cell receptor beta chain was observed in a study of beta chain features in type 1 diabetes. The overall study: All samples yielded around 98 million examined sorted cells. Study-level findings and limits: Patients' naive, central memory and regulatory TCRB repertoires appeared more alike than those of healthy donors. Fewer junction insertions and more nucleotide deletions appeared in type 1 diabetes patients. Type 1 diabetes patients had moderately but significantly shorter TCRB CDR3s in all four CD4+ subsets.

Purity exceeding 95% was reached by all sorted populations. V lost 4 bases to trimming and J lost 2 bases, with 15 bases between them. Per germline, CDR1 SGHTA and CDR2 FQGNSA. The CDR3 has 16 amino acids. Turning to this clone: Antigen unknown.

The sequenced template was cDNA made from the entire isolated RNA. The repertoire was sequenced with immunoSEQ multiplex PCR; TCRdb's copy has only in-frame clones and lacks some. The sample includes some 15,000 clones, around three quarters of them seen just once. V usage is TRBV7-2 and J usage is TRBJ2-1; D may be TRBD2 (6 bases). Sequencing was carried out using Tregs from blood. This sequence was found in a man aged 25-40 years with type 1 diabetes. CDR3 coding DNA: TGTGCCAGCAGCTCACTGCAGCGGGTGACCTACAATGAGCAGTTCTTC. Protein: CASSSLQRVTYNEQFF.